These 3 T cell receptor beta chains originate from one sample sequenced in a study of T cells expressing NK-cell markers. Each CDR3 protein gets one entry in TCRdb, which reprocessed the 5' RACE reads and gives no DNA. This table holds under 600,000 distinct CDR3 sequences. The sample consisted of blood T cells: a sorted CD56 or NKG2C T cell subset, CD4+ or CD8+ T cells, or bulk PBMC T cells (not recorded which). These receptors originate from a woman aged 45 to 65 in good health.

V gene TRBV14 combines with J gene TRBJ2-4; TCRdb's D gene call, TRBD1, goes unchecked for lack of DNA. The CDR3 contains 13 residues. Germline-derived CDR1 and CDR2 are SGHDN and FVKESK. CDR3 sequence reads: CASSRDIVNIQYF.

The chain joins TRBV11-3 to TRBJ2-5. CDR3 length equals 14 residues. CDR1 and CDR2 from the germline V gene are SGHNT and YENEEA. The CDR3 reads CASSLGSAQETQYF.

This chain joins TRBV7-2 and TRBJ1-5; TCRdb indicates TRBD1, and absent DNA this call remains unverified. The CDR3 loop spans 15 amino acids. Germline V lookup: CDR1 SGHTA, CDR2 FQGNSA. CDR3 protein: CASRMTGGGGQPQHF.